Below, 25 T cell receptor beta chains from the same sample are listed, as sequenced in a study of blood T cell repertoires in COVID-19. The assay was immunoSEQ multiplex PCR, and TCRdb's table has in-frame clones only and misses some. This sample has 250,000 to 300,000 clones; 85% to 90% occur once, and the top ten carry over 7.5%. The material sequenced was PBMCs or T cells enriched from blood (not recorded which). Receptor source: a man between 35 and 55 years old who had recovered from COVID-19.

This chain uses TRBV12-3 or TRBV12-4 with TRBJ2-3; D perhaps matches TRBD2 (5 bases). The CDR3 is 13 amino acids. Trimming cost V 3 bases and J 6 bases, with 10 bases left between them. The CDR3 spells CASSLGALDTQYF. CDR3 coding DNA: TGTGCCAGCAGTTTGGGAGCTTTGGATACGCAGTATTTT.

The chain links TRBV11-2 to TRBJ2-7; TRBD2 agrees at 13 bases. This CDR3 is 17 amino acids long. The ends lost 0 bases at V and 5 bases at J; junction bases unmatched: 7. Germline V CDR1 and CDR2: SGHAT, FQNNGV. The CDR3 DNA reads as TGTGCCAGCAGCTTAGAGTATTGGACTAGCGGGAGTAACGAGCAGTACTTC. This encodes CASSLEYWTSGSNEQYF. Variable domain in full (rest from reference TRBV11-2 and TRBJ2-7): EAGVAQSPRYKIIEKRQSVAFWCNPISGHATLYWYQQILGQGPKLLIQFQNNGVVDDSQLPKDRFSAERLKGVDSTLKIQPAKLEDSAVYLCASSLEYWTSGSNEQYFGPGTRLTVT.

The V gene is TRBV7-9, the J gene TRBJ1-1; the match to TRBD1 covers 7 bases. With 4 bases clipped from V and 8 bases from J, the junction kept 13 bases outside the gene matches. The CDR3 length is 15 residues. Germline V gene data show CDR1 as SEHNR and CDR2 as FQNEAQ (reference sequence). CDR3 residues: CASSSSLGQKKEAFF. The DNA of the CDR3 is TGTGCCAGCAGCTCCTCGCTGGGACAGAAAAAAGAAGCTTTCTTT.

The V gene is TRBV7-2, the J gene TRBJ2-1; D possibly corresponds to TRBD2 (6 bases). V was shortened by 2 bases and J by 5 bases, with 13 bases between the two germline ends. The germline gives CDR1 SGHTA, CDR2 FQGNSA. This CDR3 is 15 amino acids long. For the CDR3, the DNA is TGTGCCAGCAGCTTACGGGCTAGCGCCCACAATGAGCAGTTCTTC. Protein sequence: CASSLRASAHNEQFF. Full variable domain (missing parts from reference TRBV7-2 and TRBJ2-1): GAGVSQSPSNKVTEKGKDVELRCDPISGHTALYWYRQSLGQGLEFLIYFQGNSAPDKSGLPSDRFSAERTGGSVSTLTIQRTQQEDSAVYLCASSLRASAHNEQFFGPGTRLTVL.

This sequence joins TRBV28 and TRBJ2-7; 12 bases fit TRBD2. The trim removed 6 bases at V and 3 bases at J, leaving 3 bases unmatched. The germline CDR1 and CDR2 sequences are MDHEN and SYDVKM. The CDR3 totals 14 residues. CDR3 protein: CASRRLAGDYEQYF. The DNA of the CDR3 is TGTGCCAGCAGACGACTAGCGGGAGACTACGAGCAGTACTTC.

V usage is TRBV10-3 and J usage is TRBJ2-1, with TRBD2 matching over 7 bases. Trimming removed 1 base from V and 1 base from J; junction bases left unmatched: 13. The CDR3 contains 19 residues. Germline V CDR1 and CDR2: ENHRY, SYGVKD. CDR3 residues: CAISEWGGSKSLSYNEQFF. The CDR3 nucleotides are TGTGCCATCAGTGAGTGGGGAGGGTCGAAGTCCTTGTCCTACAATGAGCAGTTCTTC.

The chain recombines TRBV7-3 with TRBJ2-2; the match to TRBD2 covers 9 bases. The CDR3 is 16 residues long. Germline assignment: CDR1 SGHTA and CDR2 FQGTGA. After removal of 1 base from V and 4 bases from J, the junction contained 4 bases not matched to a gene. CDR3 sequence: CASSLRAGGITGELFF. The CDR3 DNA reads as TGTGCCAGCAGCTTAAGAGCGGGAGGAATCACCGGGGAGCTGTTTTTT.

This clone was detected only once. This rearrangement joins TRBV19 to TRBJ1-1; D may be TRBD1 (6 bases). From germline, CDR1 is LNHDA and CDR2 SQIVND (reference sequence). The CDR3 runs to 16 residues. V lost 7 bases and J 0 bases, leaving 18 bases between the germline ends. The CDR3: CASTPVRTAMNTEAFF. DNA of the CDR3: TGTGCCAGTACCCCCGTCCGGACAGCCATGAACACTGAAGCTTTCTTT.

This chain connects TRBV28 to TRBJ2-1; D perhaps matches TRBD2 (5 bases). Germline CDR1 MDHEN, CDR2 SYDVKM. CDR3 length equals 17 residues. The ends were cut back, 3 bases at V and 3 bases at J, with 18 bases in the middle. Here the CDR3 reads CASSFFRLRENYNEQFF. The CDR3 nucleotides are TGTGCCAGCAGTTTCTTTCGTCTGAGGGAGAACTACAATGAGCAGTTCTTC.

J is TRBJ1-6 and V is TRBV11-2; no clear D gene. Trimming removed 5 bases from V and 8 bases from J, with 13 bases in between. This CDR3 comprises 14 residues. The germline V gene has CDR1 SGHAT and CDR2 FQNNGV. The CDR3 region is CASSRGNSYSPLHF. The CDR3 DNA reads TGTGCCAGCAGCCGTGGTAACAGTTATTCACCCCTCCACTTT.

The chain links TRBV7-2 to TRBJ2-1; D unresolved. Trimming shortened V by 5 bases and J by 4 bases, and 3 bases separated the two germline ends. Germline CDR1 is SGHTA and CDR2 is FQGNSA. The CDR3 loop spans 11 amino acids. The CDR3 coding sequence is TGTGCCAGCAGCGCGTACAATGAGCAGTTCTTC. Amino acids: CASSAYNEQFF.

The chain uses TRBV10-3 and TRBJ1-1, with D unclear. Germline V gene sequence: CDR1 ENHRY, CDR2 SYGVKD. The CDR3 is 13 amino acids. V was clipped by 5 bases and J by 2 bases, with 9 bases between them. Written as DNA, the CDR3 is TGTGCCATCAGTACCACAGAAAACACTGAAGCTTTCTTT. It is translated as CAISTTENTEAFF.

CDR3 region: CASSVGRPGTGQETQYF. The CDR3 DNA reads TGTGCCAGCAGCGTAGGCCGTCCAGGGACAGGTCAAGAGACCCAGTACTTC. This chain joins TRBV9 and TRBJ2-5; the match to TRBD1 covers 8 bases. Germline CDR1 SGDLS, CDR2 YYNGEE. Trimming removed 0 bases from V and 2 bases from J; junction bases left unmatched: 9. CDR3 length: 17 residues.

The count of this clone is one. This sequence joins TRBV10-3 and TRBJ2-7; TRBD2 might be the D (7 bases). The V gene lost 10 bases and the J gene lost 6 bases, with 25 bases spanning the gap. Germline V lookup: CDR1 ENHRY, CDR2 SYGVKD. The CDR3 is 15 amino acids. CDR3 protein: CATDPRGGSLGEQYF. CDR3 sequence (DNA): TGTGCCACCGATCCGAGGGGGGGATCTTTAGGCGAGCAGTACTTC.

This chain joins TRBV6-1 and TRBJ1-2; weak D call: TRBD1 (6 bases). The V gene lost 1 base and the J gene lost 6 bases, with 12 bases spanning the gap. Germline assignment: CDR1 MNHNS and CDR2 SASEGT. There are 14 residues in the CDR3. The CDR3 spells CASSEVRGYNGYTF. The CDR3 DNA is TGTGCCAGCAGTGAAGTCAGGGGCTATAATGGCTACACCTTC.

This clone was recorded once. The CDR3 nucleotides read TGTGCCAGCTCACCAAAACAGGGCCCTCTCTCTGGAAACACCATATATTTT. This codes for CASSPKQGPLSGNTIYF. The rearrangement joins TRBV18 to TRBJ1-3, with D perhaps matching TRBD1 (6 bases). The CDR3 is made up of 17 amino acids. From germline, CDR1 is KGHSH and CDR2 LQKENI. Trimming cost V 2 bases and J 0 bases, with 14 bases left between them. Supplemented by reference TRBV18 and TRBJ1-3, the full variable domain reads NAGVMQNPRHLVRRRGQEARLRCSPMKGHSHVYWYRQLPEEGLKFMVYLQKENIIDESGMPKERFSAEFPKEGPSILRIQQVVRGDSAAYFCASSPKQGPLSGNTIYFGEGSWLTVV.

The rearrangement links TRBV9 to TRBJ1-2, with 11 bases aligning to TRBD1. CDR3 length: 15 amino acids. Germline values: CDR1 SGDLS, CDR2 YYNGEE. J gave up 5 bases and V 3 bases, and 6 bases lay outside the gene matches. The CDR3 is CASSGGQGVGYGYTF. CDR3 DNA sequence: TGTGCCAGCAGCGGGGGACAGGGGGTTGGGTATGGCTACACCTTC.

For the CDR3, the DNA is TGTGCCAGCAGCTTAGTCCAGGGACTAGCGGTCAAGTACGAGCAGTACTTC. The encoded protein is CASSLVQGLAVKYEQYF. The V call is TRBV11-3, the J call TRBJ2-7; 11 nucleotides align to TRBD2. V dropped 1 base and J dropped 4; count of bases not matched to a gene: 9. CDR1 and CDR2 (germline): SGHNT, YENEEA. This CDR3 contains 17 residues.

The chain joins TRBV19 to TRBJ2-2, with 11 bases fitting TRBD1. The length of the CDR3 is 18 residues. Unmatched junction bases numbered 12, after V lost 3 bases and J lost 6 bases. Germline values: CDR1 LNHDA, CDR2 SQIVND (reference sequence). The CDR3 DNA reads as TGTGCCAGTAGTATTGTCGGTTGGGACAGGGGGTTCTCCGGGGAGCTGTTTTTT. This encodes CASSIVGWDRGFSGELFF.

This chain connects TRBV7-3 to TRBJ1-2; D gene uncertain. Trimming left V 5 bases short and J 7 bases short, with 20 bases between. There are 15 residues in the CDR3. In germline, CDR1 is SGHTA, CDR2 FQGTGA. CDR3 loop: CASSTEGDGVGGYTF. Written as DNA, the CDR3 is TGTGCCAGCAGCACCGAAGGAGACGGTGTTGGTGGCTACACCTTC.

The rearrangement uses TRBV9 and TRBJ2-7; 12 nucleotides line up with TRBD1. This CDR3 has 15 residues. The germline gives CDR1 SGDLS, CDR2 YYNGEE. The J segment lost 2 bases and the V segment lost 4 bases, leaving 4 bases of the junction unmatched. CDR3 DNA: TGTGCCAGCAGCCCAGGGACAGGGGGCCCCTACGAGCAGTACTTC. It yields the protein CASSPGTGGPYEQYF.

The gene calls are TRBV6-1 and TRBJ2-1, with a weak D call TRBD2 (5 bases). Germline V gene lookup returns CDR1 MNHNS and CDR2 SASEGT. The CDR3 totals 15 residues. The germline V and J ends were trimmed by 3 bases and 0 bases, with 9 bases remaining between them. CDR3 nucleotides: TGTGCCAGCAGTGACACGGGGAGCTCCTACAATGAGCAGTTCTTC. Amino acids: CASSDTGSSYNEQFF.

On this clone itself: At one of its ends the junction is not consistent with the germline gene, which may arise from a read error. The chain combines TRBV11-2 with TRBJ2-3; 7 positions match TRBD1. Per the germline V gene, CDR1 is SGHAT and CDR2 is FQNNGV. The CDR3 has 12 residues. CDR3 amino acids: CASSLGGQSLSF. The CDR3 coding sequence is TGTGCCAGCAGCCTAGGGGGACAGAGTTTGAGTTTT.

This sequence joins TRBV9 and TRBJ1-1; a possible D gene is TRBD1 (5 bases). The CDR3 runs to 16 residues. The V end lost 0 bases, the J end lost 1 base, and 13 bases lay between the germline ends. Germline CDR1 and CDR2: SGDLS and YYNGEE. The CDR3 DNA reads as TGTGCCAGCAGCGTAGCTCCCGGGCAGGGGAACACTGAAGCTTTCTTT. Protein product: CASSVAPGQGNTEAFF.

The V and J genes are TRBV11-3 and TRBJ2-7, with a possible D match to TRBD2 (5 bases). Germline V gene data show CDR1 as SGHNT and CDR2 as YENEEA. Trimming took off 4 bases at V and 3 bases at J, with 7 bases between the two ends. The CDR3 runs to 12 residues. The DNA for the CDR3 is TGTGCCAGCAGCTCGGGGAGCTACGAGCAGTACTTC. It codes for CASSSGSYEQYF.